This T cell receptor beta chain was sequenced in a study of graft-versus-host responses after intestinal transplantation. General study points: Early HvG declines after transplant were associated with peak circulating GvH clone levels. GvH clones were identified in recipient marrow, with some first appearing in ileum or blood.

Sequencing used immunoSEQ multiplex PCR; TCRdb keeps in-frame clones, though not all of them. The sample comprises some 96,000 clones, around 90% of which are singletons, and about 16% rests with the top ten. The CDR3 loop spans 12 amino acids. Trimming stripped 10 bases from V and 1 base from J, with 10 bases between. Germline CDR1 reads MNHNS; CDR2 reads SASEGT. In regard to this clone: The antigen is not known.

The sequencing here drew on PBMCs, taken just under 460 days after intestinal transplant. The chain uses TRBV6-1 and TRBJ1-1; D unresolved. The TCR comes from a human patient who received an intestinal transplant, so some T cells may come from the graft donor. The DNA of the CDR3 is TGTGCCACCCGGGCTCCGAACACTGAAGCTTTCTTT. Translated: CATRAPNTEAFF.